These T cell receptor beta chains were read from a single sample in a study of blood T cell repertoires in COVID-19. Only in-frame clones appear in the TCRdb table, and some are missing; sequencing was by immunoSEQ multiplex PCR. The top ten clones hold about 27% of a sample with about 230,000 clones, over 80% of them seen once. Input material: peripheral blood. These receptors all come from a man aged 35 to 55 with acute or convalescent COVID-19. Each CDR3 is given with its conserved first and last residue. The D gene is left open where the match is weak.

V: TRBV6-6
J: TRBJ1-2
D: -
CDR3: CASIQGLGYGYTF

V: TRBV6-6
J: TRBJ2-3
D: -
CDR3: CASTSRGRQETDTQYF

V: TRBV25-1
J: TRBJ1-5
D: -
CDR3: CASSEAGWYQPQHF

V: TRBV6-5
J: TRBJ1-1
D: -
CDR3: CASMRNTEAFF

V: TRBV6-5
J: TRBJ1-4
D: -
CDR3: CASRAGGVGEKLFF

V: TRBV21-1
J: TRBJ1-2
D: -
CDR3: CASSQDIPSTREGYTF

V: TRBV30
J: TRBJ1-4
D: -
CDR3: CAWSAALGGNEKLFF

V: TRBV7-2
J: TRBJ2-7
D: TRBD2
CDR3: CASSLEGLAGAEQYF

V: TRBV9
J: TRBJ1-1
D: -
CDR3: CASSVAVNTEAFF

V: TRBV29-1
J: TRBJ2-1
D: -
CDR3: CSVERGYNEQFF

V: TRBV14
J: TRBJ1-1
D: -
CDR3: CASSLPVNTEAFF

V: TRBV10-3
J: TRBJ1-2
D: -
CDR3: CAISYKTAGYGYTF

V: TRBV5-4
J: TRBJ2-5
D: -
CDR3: CASSPSRKRQETQYF

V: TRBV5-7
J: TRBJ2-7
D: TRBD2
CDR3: CASSLVGRDSYEQYF

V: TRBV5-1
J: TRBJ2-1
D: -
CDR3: CASSLEYRWEQFF

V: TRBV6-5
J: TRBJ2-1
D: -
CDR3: CASSYGQFSYNEQFF

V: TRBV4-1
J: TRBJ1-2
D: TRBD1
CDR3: CASSRSRDRGTFDGYTF

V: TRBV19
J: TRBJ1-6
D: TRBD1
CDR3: CATGTAALLESPLHF

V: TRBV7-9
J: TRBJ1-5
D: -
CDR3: CASSLGGGSQPQHF

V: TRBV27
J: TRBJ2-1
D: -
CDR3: CASSFGLYSYNEQFF

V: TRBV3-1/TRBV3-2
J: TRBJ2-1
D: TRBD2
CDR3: CASSLAGGFNEQFF

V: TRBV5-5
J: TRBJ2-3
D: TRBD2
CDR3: CASSFEGGRADTQYF

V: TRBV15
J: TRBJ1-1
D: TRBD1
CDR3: CATSGDRGNTEAFF

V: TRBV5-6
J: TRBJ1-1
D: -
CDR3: CASSLLSNTEAFF

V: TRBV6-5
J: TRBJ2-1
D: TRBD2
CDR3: CASSPWTSVNEQFF

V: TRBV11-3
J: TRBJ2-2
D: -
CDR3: CASSTRKLGRGSAGELFF

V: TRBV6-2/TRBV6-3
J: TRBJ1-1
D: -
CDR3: CASSYSRKTLNTEAFF